This passage covers 15 T cell receptor beta chains from one sample sequenced in a study of identical twins. TCRdb re-called the 5' RACE reads through MiXCR, storing one row per CDR3 protein. This table has around 1.7 million distinct CDR3 sequences, around 29% appearing once. What was sequenced was cord blood. The receptors come from a newborn girl in good health.

This CDR3 is CSVEDRRVAGYGYTF. CDR3 nucleotide sequence: TGCAGCGTTGAAGATCGTAGGGTAGCGGGCTATGGCTACACCTTC. The chain joins TRBV29-1 to TRBJ1-2; D not certain. V was pared by 0 bases and J by 4 bases, with 15 bases between. The germline V gene has CDR1 SQVTM and CDR2 ANQGSEA. CDR3 length equals 15 residues.

The genes are TRBV4-2 and TRBJ1-1, with a tentative D call TRBD1 (6 bases). The CDR3 consists of 16 residues. Germline V lookup: CDR1 LGHNA, CDR2 YNFKEQ. Trimming cost V 3 bases and J 1 base, with 15 bases left between them. CDR3 coding DNA: TGTGCCAGCAGCCAGGAGGCAGGGGCCGGGAACACTGAAGCTTTCTTT. This translates into CASSQEAGAGNTEAFF.

This chain connects TRBV9 to TRBJ2-2, with D possibly TRBD1 on 5 matching bases. The germline CDR1 and CDR2 sequences are SGDLS and YYNGEE. Trimming cost V 2 bases and J 6 bases, with 8 bases left between them. This CDR3 has 13 residues. CDR3 sequence reads: CASSVLGAGELFF. The CDR3 region has the DNA TGTGCCAGCAGCGTTCTAGGGGCCGGGGAGCTGTTTTTT.

The chain recombines TRBV28 with TRBJ2-7; TRBD2 aligns across 12 bases. With 0 bases clipped from V and 7 bases from J, the junction kept 10 bases outside the gene matches. The CDR3 spans 17 residues. CDR1 is MDHEN and CDR2 is SYDVKM in the germline V gene. The CDR3 DNA reads TGTGCCAGCAGTTTATGGGCCCCGGGACTAGCGGGCGAAGAGCAGTACTTC. Amino acid sequence: CASSLWAPGLAGEEQYF.

This clonotype was counted a few times. CDR3 region: CSASLGQGLVEQFF. The DNA for the CDR3 is TGCAGTGCCAGCCTGGGACAGGGTCTAGTTGAGCAGTTCTTC. The chain employs TRBV20-1 and TRBJ2-1; 9 bases line up with TRBD1. In germline, CDR1 is DFQATT, CDR2 SNEGSKA (reference sequence). The CDR3 extends over 14 amino acids. With 6 bases clipped from V and 9 bases from J, the junction kept 12 bases outside the gene matches.

Comment on this clonotype: Germline and junction disagree at one end, which may indicate a read error. The chain combines TRBV10-2 with TRBJ2-3; D uncertain. Per germline, CDR1 WSHSY and CDR2 SAAADI. This CDR3 spans 13 amino acids. Here the CDR3 DNA reads TGCGCCAGCGGTGAGCCCAACACAGATACGCAGTATTTT. This encodes CASGEPNTDTQYF.

This clonotype was detected only once. The CDR3 protein is CASSLGWLDKNIQYF. CDR3 sequence (DNA): TGTGCCAGCAGCTTAGGTTGGCTGGATAAAAACATTCAGTACTTC. The J gene is TRBJ2-4, the V gene TRBV7-9, with D uncertain. V lost 1 base, J lost 4 bases, and 11 bases lay in between. The CDR3 contains 15 residues. CDR1 SEHNR and CDR2 FQNEAQ come from the germline V gene (reference sequence). The full variable domain, completed using reference TRBV7-9 and TRBJ2-4, is DTGVSQNPRHKITKRGQNVTFRCDPISEHNRLYWYRQTLGQGPEFLTYFQNEAQLEKSRLLSDRFSAERPKGSFSTLEIQRTEQGDSAMYLCASSLGWLDKNIQYFGAGTRLSVL.

J is TRBJ2-5 and V is TRBV19; 8 bases are shared with TRBD2. From germline, CDR1 is LNHDA and CDR2 SQIVND (reference sequence). With 1 base clipped from V and 1 base from J, the junction kept 5 bases outside the gene matches. The CDR3 has 16 amino acids. For the CDR3, the DNA is TGTGCCAGTAGTATAGGAAGCGGGGGCCTCCAAGAGACCCAGTACTTC. Encoded protein: CASSIGSGGLQETQYF.

The chain has TRBV28 and TRBJ2-2; the D is unclear. The CDR3 contains 14 residues. The V gene lost 0 bases and the J gene lost 6 bases, with 8 bases spanning the gap. CDR1 MDHEN and CDR2 SYDVKM come from the germline V gene. The CDR3 DNA sequence: TGTGCCAGCAGTTTATGGCGGCGATCCGGGGAGCTGTTTTTT. Protein sequence: CASSLWRRSGELFF.

In this sample, this clonotype turned up once. The chain has TRBV20-1 and TRBJ2-2; 8 bases map to TRBD2. CDR1 is DFQATT and CDR2 is SNEGSKA in the germline V gene (reference sequence). Unmatched junction bases numbered 8, after V lost 5 bases and J lost 6 bases. The CDR3 has 14 amino acids. CDR3 loop: CSAPGLVIPGELFF. CDR3 coding DNA: TGCAGTGCTCCGGGACTAGTGATCCCCGGGGAGCTGTTTTTT.

The chain uses TRBV12-3 or TRBV12-4 and TRBJ2-1; D is undetermined. Trimming took 10 bases from V and 7 from J, leaving 11 bases between them. CDR3 length: 11 residues. CDR3 residues: CATSTRNEQFF. Here the CDR3 DNA reads TGTGCCACCTCGACGCGGAATGAGCAGTTCTTC.

The genes are TRBV15 and TRBJ1-2, with a weak D call TRBD1 (6 bases). Trimming removed 1 base at V and 8 bases at J, with 14 bases between. Germline CDR1 is LNHNV and CDR2 is YYDKDF (reference sequence). The CDR3 has 14 amino acids. The CDR3 DNA follows: TGTGCCACCAGCAGAGCCTACAGGGCTGAGGGCTACACCTTC. Translation: CATSRAYRAEGYTF.

The genes are TRBV5-1 and TRBJ1-2, with D uncertain. The germline CDR1 and CDR2 sequences are SGHRS and YFSETQ. Trimming cost V 2 bases and J 3 bases, with 11 bases left between them. The CDR3 contains 14 residues. CDR3 in amino acids: CASSFNGPYYGYTF. CDR3 nucleotides: TGCGCCAGCAGCTTTAATGGGCCCTACTATGGCTACACCTTC.

The chain links TRBV12-5 to TRBJ1-1; D gene ambiguous. The CDR3 is 15 residues long. Germline values: CDR1 LGHNT, CDR2 FRNRAP. Trimming pared 5 bases from V and 1 base from J, leaving 14 bases between. DNA of the CDR3: TGTGCTAGTGGTCTAGGCGGGTCGACGAACACTGAAGCTTTCTTT. It specifies CASGLGGSTNTEAFF.

The V gene is TRBV12-3 or TRBV12-4, the J gene TRBJ1-5; D unresolved. Trimming left V 6 bases short and J 5 bases short, with 14 bases between. The CDR3 has 14 amino acids. The CDR3 sequence: CASSLRYSHQPQHF. CDR3 nucleotide sequence: TGTGCCAGCAGCCTGAGGTACAGTCATCAGCCCCAGCATTTT.